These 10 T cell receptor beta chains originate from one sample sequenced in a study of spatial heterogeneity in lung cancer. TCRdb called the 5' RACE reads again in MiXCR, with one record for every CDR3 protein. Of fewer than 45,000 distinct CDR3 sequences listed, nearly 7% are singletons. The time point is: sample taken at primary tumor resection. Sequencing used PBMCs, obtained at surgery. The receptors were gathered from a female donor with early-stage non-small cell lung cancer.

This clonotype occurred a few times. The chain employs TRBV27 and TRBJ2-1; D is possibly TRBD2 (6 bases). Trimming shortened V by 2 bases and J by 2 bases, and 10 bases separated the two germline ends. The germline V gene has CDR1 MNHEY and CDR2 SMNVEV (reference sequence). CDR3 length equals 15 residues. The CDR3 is CASSLRGSPYNEQFF. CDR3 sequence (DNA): TGTGCCAGCAGTTTACGGGGGAGCCCCTACAATGAGCAGTTCTTC.

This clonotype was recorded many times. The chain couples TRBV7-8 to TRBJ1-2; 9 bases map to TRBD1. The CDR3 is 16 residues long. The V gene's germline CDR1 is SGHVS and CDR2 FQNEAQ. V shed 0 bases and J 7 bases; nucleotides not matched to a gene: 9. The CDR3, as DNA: TGTGCCAGCAGCTTAGCGCGGACAGGGGTGTCGACTGGCTACACCTTC. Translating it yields CASSLARTGVSTGYTF.

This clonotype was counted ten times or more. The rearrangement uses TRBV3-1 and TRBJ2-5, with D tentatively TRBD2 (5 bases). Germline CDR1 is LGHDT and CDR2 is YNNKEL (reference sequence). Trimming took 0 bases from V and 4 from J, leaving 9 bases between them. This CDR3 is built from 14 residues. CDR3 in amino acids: CASSQDRLAETQYF. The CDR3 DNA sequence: TGTGCCAGCAGCCAAGATCGCCTAGCAGAGACCCAGTACTTC.

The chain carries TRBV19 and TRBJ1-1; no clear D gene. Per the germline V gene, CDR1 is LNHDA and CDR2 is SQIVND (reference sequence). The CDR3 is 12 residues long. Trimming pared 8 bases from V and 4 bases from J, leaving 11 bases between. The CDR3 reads CASPGWSTEAFF. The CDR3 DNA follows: TGTGCCAGTCCGGGGTGGAGCACTGAAGCTTTCTTT.

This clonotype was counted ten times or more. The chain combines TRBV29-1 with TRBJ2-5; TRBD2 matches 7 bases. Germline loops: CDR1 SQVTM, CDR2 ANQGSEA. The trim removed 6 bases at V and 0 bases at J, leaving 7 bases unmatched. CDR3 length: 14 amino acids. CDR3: CSVDGTNDQETQYF. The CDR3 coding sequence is TGCAGCGTGGACGGGACTAACGACCAAGAGACCCAGTACTTC.

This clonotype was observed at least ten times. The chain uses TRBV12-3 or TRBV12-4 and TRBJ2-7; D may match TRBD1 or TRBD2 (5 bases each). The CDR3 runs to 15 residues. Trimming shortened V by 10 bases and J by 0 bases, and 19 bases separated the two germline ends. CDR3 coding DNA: TGTGCCAAGGGGACCACACTAACTCCCTCCTACGAGCAGTACTTC. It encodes CAKGTTLTPSYEQYF.

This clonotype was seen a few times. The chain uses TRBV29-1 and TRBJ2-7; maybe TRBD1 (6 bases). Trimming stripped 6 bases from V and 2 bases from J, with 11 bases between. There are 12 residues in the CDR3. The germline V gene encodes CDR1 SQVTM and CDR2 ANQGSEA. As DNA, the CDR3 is TGCAGCGTCCAGACAGGAGCCTACGAGCAGTACTTC. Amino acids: CSVQTGAYEQYF.

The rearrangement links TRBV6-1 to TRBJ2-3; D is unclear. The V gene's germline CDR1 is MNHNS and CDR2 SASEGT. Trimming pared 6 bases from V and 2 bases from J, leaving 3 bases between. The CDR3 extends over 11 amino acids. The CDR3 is CASRFTDTQYF. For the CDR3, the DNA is TGTGCCAGCAGGTTCACAGATACGCAGTATTTT.

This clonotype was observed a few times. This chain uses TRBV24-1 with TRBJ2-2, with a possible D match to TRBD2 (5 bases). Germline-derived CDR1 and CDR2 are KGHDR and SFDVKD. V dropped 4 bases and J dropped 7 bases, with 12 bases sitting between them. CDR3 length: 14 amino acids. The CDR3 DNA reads TGTGCCACCAGTGACCTCTTCCGGGGCGGGGAGCTGTTTTTT. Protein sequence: CATSDLFRGGELFF.

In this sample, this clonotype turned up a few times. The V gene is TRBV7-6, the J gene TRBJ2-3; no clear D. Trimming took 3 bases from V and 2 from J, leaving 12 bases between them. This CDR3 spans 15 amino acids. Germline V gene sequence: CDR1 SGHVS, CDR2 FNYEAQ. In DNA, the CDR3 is TGTGCCAGCAGCTTGCTGACTGGCCACACAGATACGCAGTATTTT. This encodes CASSLLTGHTDTQYF.